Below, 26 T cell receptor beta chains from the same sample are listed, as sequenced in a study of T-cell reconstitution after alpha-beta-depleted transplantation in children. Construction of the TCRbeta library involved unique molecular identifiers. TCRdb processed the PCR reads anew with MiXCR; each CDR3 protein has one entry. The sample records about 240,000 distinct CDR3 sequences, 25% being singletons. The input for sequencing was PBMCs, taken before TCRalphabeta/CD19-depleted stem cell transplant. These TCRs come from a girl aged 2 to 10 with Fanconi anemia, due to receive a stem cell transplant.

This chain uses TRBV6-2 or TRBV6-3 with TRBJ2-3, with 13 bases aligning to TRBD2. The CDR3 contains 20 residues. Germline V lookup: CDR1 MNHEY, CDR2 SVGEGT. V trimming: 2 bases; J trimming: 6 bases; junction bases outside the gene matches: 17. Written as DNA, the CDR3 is TGTGCCAGCAGTTACCACTTTCCCGAAGGACTAGCGGGAGTAAGGGATACGCAGTATTTT. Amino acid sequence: CASSYHFPEGLAGVRDTQYF.

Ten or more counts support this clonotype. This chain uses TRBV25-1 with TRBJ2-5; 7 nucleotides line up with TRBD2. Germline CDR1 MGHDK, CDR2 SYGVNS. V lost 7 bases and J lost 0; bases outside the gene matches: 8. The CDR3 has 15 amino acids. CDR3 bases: TGTGCCAGCAACCCTAGCGGAACGTACCAAGAGACCCAGTACTTC. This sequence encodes CASNPSGTYQETQYF.

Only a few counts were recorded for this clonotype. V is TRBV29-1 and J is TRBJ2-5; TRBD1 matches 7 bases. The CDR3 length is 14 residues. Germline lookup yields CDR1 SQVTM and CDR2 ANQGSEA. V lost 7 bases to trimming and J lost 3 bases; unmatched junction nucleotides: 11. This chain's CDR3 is CSATGVGFEETQYF. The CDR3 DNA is TGCAGCGCAACAGGGGTCGGTTTCGAAGAGACCCAGTACTTC.

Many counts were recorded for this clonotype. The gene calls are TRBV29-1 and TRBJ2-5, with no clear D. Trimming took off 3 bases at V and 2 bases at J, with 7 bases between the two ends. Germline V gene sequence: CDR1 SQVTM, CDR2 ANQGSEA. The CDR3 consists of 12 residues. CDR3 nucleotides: TGCAGCGTTGAGAGGATTCAAGAGACCCAGTACTTC. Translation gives CSVERIQETQYF.

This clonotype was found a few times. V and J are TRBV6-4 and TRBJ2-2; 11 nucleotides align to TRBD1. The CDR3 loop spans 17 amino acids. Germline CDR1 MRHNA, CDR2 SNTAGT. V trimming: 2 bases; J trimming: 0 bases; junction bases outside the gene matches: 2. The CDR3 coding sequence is TGTGCCAGCAGTGACACGGGACAGGGGGCGAACACCGGGGAGCTGTTTTTT. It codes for CASSDTGQGANTGELFF.

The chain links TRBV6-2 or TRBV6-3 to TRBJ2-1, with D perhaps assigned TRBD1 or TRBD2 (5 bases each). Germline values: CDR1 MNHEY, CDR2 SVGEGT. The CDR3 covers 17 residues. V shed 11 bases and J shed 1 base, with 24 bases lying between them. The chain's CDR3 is CAASSYTGQVSYNEQFF. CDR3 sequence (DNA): TGTGCCGCGAGTTCCTACACGGGGCAGGTGTCCTACAATGAGCAGTTCTTC.

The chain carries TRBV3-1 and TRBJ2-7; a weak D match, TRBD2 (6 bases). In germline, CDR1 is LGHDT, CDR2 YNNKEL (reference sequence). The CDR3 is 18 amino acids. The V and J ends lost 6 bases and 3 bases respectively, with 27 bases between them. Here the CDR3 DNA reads TGTGCCAGCAGACCCACTCCCAAAGGCATCTCGGGGGACTACGAGCAGTACTTC. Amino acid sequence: CASRPTPKGISGDYEQYF.

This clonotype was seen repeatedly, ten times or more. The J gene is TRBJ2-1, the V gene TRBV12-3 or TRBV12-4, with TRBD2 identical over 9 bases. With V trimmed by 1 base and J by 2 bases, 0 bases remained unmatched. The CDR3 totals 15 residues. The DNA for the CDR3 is TGTGCCAGCAGTTTAGTAGCGGGAGCCTACAATGAGCAGTTCTTC. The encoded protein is CASSLVAGAYNEQFF.

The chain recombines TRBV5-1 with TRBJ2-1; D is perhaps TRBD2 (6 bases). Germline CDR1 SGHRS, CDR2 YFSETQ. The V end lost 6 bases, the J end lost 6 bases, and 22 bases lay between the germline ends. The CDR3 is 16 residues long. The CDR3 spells CASTLSGTPYLNEQFF. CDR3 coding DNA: TGCGCCAGCACCCTCTCCGGGACTCCCTACCTCAATGAGCAGTTCTTC.

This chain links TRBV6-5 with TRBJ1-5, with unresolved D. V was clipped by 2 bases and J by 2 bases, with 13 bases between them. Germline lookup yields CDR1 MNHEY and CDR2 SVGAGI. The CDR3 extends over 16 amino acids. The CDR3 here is CASSYDGGFRNQPQHF. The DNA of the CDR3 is TGTGCCAGCAGTTACGATGGAGGGTTTCGCAATCAGCCCCAGCATTTT.

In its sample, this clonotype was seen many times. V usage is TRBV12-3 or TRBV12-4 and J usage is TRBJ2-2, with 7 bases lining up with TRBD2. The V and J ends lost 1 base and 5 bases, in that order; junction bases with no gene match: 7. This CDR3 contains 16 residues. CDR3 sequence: CASSLGASGSTGELFF. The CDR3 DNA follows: TGTGCCAGCAGTTTAGGGGCTAGCGGATCTACCGGGGAGCTGTTTTTT.

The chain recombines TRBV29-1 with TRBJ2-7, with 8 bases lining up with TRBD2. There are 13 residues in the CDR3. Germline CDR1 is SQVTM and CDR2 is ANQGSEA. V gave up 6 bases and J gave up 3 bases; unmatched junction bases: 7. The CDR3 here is CSVRLATNYEQYF. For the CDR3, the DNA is TGCAGCGTCCGACTAGCGACTAACTACGAGCAGTACTTC.

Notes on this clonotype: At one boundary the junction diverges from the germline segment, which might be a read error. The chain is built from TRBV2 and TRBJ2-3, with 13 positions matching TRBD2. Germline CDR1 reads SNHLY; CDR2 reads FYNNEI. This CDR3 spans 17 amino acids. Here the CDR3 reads CTSRGLAGRIPTDTQYF. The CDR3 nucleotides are TGTACCAGCAGGGGACTAGCGGGACGGATACCCACAGATACGCAGTATTTT. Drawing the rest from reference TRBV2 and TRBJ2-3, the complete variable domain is EPEVTQTPSHQVTQMGQEVILRCVPISNHLYFYWYRQILGQKVEFLVSFYNNEISEKSEIFDDQFSVERPDGSNFTLKIRSTKLEDSAMYFCTSRGLAGRIPTDTQYFGPGTRLTVL.

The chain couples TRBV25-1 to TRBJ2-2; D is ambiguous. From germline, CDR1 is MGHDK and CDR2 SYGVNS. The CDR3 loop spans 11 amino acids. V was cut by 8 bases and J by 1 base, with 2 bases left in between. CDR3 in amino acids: CASQNTGELFF. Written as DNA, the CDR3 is TGTGCCAGCCAGAACACCGGGGAGCTGTTTTTT.

This chain's CDR3 is CSVRAGDYNEQFF. CDR3 nucleotide sequence: TGCAGCGTCCGAGCGGGAGACTACAATGAGCAGTTCTTC. V usage is TRBV29-1 and J usage is TRBJ2-1; 8 nucleotides line up with TRBD2. Germline values: CDR1 SQVTM, CDR2 ANQGSEA. V trimming: 6 bases; J trimming: 3 bases; junction bases outside the gene matches: 4. This CDR3 contains 13 residues.

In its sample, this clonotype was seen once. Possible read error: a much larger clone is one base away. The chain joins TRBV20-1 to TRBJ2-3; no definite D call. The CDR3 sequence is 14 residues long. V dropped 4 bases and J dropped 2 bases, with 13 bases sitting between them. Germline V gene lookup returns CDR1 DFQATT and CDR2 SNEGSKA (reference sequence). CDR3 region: CSATLVGNTDTQYF. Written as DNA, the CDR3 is TGCAGTGCTACTCTAGTGGGGAACACAGATACGCAGTATTTT.

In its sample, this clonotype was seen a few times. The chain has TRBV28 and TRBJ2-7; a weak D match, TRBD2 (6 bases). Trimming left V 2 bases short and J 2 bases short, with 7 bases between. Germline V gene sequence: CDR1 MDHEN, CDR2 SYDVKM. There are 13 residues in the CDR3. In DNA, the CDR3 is TGTGCCAGCAGTTTACGCGGGACCTACGAGCAGTACTTC. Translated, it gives CASSLRGTYEQYF.

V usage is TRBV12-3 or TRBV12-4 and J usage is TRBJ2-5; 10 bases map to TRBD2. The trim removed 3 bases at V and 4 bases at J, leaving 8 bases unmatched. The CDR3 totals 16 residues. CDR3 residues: CASSFLVAGGLETQYF. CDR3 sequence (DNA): TGTGCCAGCAGTTTCCTTGTAGCGGGGGGACTAGAGACCCAGTACTTC.

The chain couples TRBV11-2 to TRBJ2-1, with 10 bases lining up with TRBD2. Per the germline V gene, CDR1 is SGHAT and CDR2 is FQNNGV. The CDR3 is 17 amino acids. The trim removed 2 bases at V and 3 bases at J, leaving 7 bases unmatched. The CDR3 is CASSLYPSGGFYNEQFF. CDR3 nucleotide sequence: TGTGCCAGCAGCTTATATCCTAGCGGGGGTTTCTACAATGAGCAGTTCTTC.

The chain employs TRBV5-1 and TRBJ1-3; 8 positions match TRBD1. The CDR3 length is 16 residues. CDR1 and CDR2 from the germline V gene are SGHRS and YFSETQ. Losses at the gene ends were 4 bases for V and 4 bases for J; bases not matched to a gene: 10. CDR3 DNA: TGCGCCAGCAGCCGGTCCGGGACAGGCGGAGGAAACACCATATATTTT. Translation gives CASSRSGTGGGNTIYF.

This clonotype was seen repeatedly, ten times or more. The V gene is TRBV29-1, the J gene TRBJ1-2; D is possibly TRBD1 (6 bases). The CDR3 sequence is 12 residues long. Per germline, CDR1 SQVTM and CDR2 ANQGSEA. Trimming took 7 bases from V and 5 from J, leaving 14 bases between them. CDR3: CSATDSAYGYTF. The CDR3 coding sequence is TGCAGCGCAACGGACAGCGCGTATGGCTACACCTTC.

In nucleotides, the CDR3 is TGTGCCAGCAGCTTAGGAGGGCGTAATGAAAAACTGTTTTTT. Its protein product is CASSLGGRNEKLFF. This chain connects TRBV13 to TRBJ1-4; D is uncertain. This CDR3 is built from 14 residues. V lost 0 bases to trimming and J lost 4 bases, with 6 bases between them. CDR1 is PRHDT, CDR2 FYEKMQ, per germline (reference sequence). Full variable domain (rest looked up from reference TRBV13 and TRBJ1-4): AAGVIQSPRHLIKEKRETATLKCYPIPRHDTVYWYQQGPGQDPQFLISFYEKMQSDKGSIPDRFSAQQFSDYHSELNMSSLELGDSALYFCASSLGGRNEKLFFGSGTQLSVL.

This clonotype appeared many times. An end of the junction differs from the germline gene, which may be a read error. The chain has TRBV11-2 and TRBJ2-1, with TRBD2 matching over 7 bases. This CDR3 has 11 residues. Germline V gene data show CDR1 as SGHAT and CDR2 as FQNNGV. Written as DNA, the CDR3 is TGTGCCAGCAGCTTAGGGACTAGTGGAATCTTC. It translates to CASSLGTSGIF.

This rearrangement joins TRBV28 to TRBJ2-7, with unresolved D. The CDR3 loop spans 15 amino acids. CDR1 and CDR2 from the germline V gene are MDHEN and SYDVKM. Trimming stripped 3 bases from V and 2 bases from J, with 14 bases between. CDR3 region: CASSFATFGTYEQYF. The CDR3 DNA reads TGTGCCAGCAGTTTTGCTACCTTTGGGACCTACGAGCAGTACTTC.

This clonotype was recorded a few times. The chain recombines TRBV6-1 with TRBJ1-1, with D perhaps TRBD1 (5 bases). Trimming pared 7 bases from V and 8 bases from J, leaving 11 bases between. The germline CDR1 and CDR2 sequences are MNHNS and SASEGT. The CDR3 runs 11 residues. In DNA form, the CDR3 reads TGTGCCAGCAACTGGGACGGAGAAGCTTTCTTT. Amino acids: CASNWDGEAFF.

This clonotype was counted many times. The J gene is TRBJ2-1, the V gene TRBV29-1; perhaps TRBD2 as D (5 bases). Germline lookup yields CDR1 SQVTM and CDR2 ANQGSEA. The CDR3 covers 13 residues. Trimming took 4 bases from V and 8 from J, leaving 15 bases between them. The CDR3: CSVVPLGNHEQFF. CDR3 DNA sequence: TGCAGCGTTGTACCACTAGGTAACCATGAGCAGTTCTTC.